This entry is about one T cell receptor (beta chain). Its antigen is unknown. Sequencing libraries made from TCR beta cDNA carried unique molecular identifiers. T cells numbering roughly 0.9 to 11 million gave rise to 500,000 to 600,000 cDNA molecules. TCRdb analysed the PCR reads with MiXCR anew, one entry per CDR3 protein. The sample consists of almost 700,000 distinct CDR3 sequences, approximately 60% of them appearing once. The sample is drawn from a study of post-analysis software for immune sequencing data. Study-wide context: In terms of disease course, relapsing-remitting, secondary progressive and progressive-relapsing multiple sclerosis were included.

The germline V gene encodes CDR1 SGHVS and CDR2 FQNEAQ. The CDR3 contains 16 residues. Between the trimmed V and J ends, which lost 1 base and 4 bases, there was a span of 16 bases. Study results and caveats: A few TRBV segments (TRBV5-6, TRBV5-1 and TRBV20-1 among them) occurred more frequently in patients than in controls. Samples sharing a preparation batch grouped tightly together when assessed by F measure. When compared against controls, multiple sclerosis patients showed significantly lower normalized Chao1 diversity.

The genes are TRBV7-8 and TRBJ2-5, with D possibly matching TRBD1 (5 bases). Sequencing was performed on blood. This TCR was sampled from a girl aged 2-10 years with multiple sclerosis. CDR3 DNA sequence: TGTGCCAGCAGCTTAGTTGGGGTCAGACAGCCAGAGACCCAGTACTTC. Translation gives CASSLVGVRQPETQYF.